This note documents a single TCR beta chain sequence. Its antigen is not identified. Within the sample, other DNA sequences also encode this same CDR3. Per sorted-subset replicate PCR, input was 150 to 250 ng DNA, representing roughly 28,000 T cell genomes. The table came from immunoSEQ multiplex PCR; TCRdb's copy has only in-frame clones and leaves some out. The data show some 2,100,000 clones, with approximately 96% seen just once and less than 0.15% held by the top ten. This entry is derived from a study of shared clonotypes between healthy human individuals. About the research overall: A couple of female and a few male donors aged 18 to 49 were enrolled.

Study results and caveats: Among non-shared clonotypes, generation probabilities were lower than among those shared by all four donors. Sampling was confined to blood; repertoires within tissues likely differ.

With V trimmed by 6 bases and J by 3 bases, 4 bases remained unmatched. The CDR3 extends over 13 amino acids. Germline V lookup: CDR1 MRHNA, CDR2 SNTAGT. This rearrangement joins TRBV6-4 to TRBJ2-7; 8 bases agree with TRBD1. This receptor was taken from a man between 18 and 29 years old in good health. Sequenced input: naive CD4+ T cells sorted from blood. Subset denoted: CD45RA+ positively selected. DNA for the CDR3: TGTGCCAGCAGCCTAGACAGGGGCTACGAGCAGTACTTC. It specifies CASSLDRGYEQYF.